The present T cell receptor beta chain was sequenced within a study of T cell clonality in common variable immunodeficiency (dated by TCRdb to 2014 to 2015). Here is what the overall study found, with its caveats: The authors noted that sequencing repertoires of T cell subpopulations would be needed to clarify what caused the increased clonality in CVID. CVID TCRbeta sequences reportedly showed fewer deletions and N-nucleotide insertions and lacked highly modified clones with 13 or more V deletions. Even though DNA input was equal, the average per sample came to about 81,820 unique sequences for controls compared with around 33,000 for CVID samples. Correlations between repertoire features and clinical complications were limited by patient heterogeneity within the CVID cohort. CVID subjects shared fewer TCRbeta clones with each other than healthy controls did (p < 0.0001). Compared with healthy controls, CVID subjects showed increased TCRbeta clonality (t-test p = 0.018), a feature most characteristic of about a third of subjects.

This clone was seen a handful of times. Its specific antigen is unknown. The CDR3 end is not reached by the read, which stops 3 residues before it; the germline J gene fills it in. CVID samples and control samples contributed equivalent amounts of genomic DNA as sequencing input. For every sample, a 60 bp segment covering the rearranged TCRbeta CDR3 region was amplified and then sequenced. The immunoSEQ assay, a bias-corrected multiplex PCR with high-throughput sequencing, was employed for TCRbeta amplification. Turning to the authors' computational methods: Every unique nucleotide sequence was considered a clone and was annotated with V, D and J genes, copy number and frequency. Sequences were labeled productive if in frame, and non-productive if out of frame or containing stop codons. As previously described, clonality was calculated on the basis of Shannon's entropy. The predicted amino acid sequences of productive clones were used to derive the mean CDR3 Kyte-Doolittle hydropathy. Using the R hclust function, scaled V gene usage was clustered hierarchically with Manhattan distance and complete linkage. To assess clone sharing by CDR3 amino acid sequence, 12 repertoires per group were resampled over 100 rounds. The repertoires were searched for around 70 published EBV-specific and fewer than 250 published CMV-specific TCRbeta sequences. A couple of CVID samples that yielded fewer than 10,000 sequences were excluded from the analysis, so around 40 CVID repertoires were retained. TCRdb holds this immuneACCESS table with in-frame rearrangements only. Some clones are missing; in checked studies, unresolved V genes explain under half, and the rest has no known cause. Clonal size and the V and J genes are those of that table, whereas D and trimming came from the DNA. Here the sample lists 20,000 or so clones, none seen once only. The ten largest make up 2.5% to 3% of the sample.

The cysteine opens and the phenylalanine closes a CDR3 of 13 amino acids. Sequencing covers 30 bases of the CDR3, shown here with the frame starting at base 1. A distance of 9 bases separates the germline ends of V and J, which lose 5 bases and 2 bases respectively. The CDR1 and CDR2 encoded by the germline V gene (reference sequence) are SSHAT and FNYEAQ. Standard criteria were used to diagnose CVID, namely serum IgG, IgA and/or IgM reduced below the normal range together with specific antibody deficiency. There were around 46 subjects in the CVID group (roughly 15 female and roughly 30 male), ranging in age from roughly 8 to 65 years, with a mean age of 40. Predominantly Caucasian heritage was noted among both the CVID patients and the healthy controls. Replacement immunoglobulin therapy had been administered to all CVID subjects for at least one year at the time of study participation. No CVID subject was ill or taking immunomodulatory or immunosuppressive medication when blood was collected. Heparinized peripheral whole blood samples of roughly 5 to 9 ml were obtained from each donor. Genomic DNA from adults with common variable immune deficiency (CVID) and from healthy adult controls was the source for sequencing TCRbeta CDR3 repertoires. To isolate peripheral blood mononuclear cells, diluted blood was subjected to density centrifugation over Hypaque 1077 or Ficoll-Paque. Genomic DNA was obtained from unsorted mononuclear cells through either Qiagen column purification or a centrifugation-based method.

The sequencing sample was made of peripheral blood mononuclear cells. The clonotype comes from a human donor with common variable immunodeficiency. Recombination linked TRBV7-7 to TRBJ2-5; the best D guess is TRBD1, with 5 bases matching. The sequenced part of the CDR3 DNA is TGTGCCAGCAGCGACAGAATTCAAGAGACC. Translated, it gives CASSDRIQET. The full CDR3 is CASSDRIQETQYF.